One and the same sample provided the 8 T cell receptor beta chains below, sequenced in a study of CD8 T cells in ankylosing spondylitis. A single record per CDR3 protein comes from TCRdb applying MiXCR to the 5' RACE reads. The table has around 40,000 distinct CDR3 sequences, less than 3.5% seen once. The source material was blood, either unsorted or a sorted T cell fraction (not recorded which). The receptor source for this set is a male donor with ankylosing spondylitis or in good health (not recorded which).

This clonotype showed up many times. The CDR3 loop is CASSVEAAPSTDTQYF. The CDR3 region has the DNA TGTGCCAGCAGCGTAGAGGCAGCGCCGAGCACAGATACGCAGTATTTT. The rearrangement links TRBV9 to TRBJ2-3, with unresolved D. Between the trimmed V and J ends, which lost 0 bases and 0 bases, there was a span of 11 bases. The CDR3 runs 16 residues. CDR1 is SGDLS and CDR2 is YYNGEE in the germline V gene.

V usage is TRBV9 and J usage is TRBJ2-1, with D perhaps assigned TRBD1 or TRBD2 (7 bases each). In germline, CDR1 is SGDLS, CDR2 YYNGEE. The CDR3 is made up of 16 amino acids. The V and J ends lost 2 bases and 0 bases respectively, with 12 bases between them. The CDR3 nucleotides are TGTGCCAGCAGCGTGGGGGGGACAGTCTCCTACAATGAGCAGTTCTTC. Its protein product is CASSVGGTVSYNEQFF.

This clonotype appeared many times. V is TRBV9 and J is TRBJ2-7; D not certain. Germline V gives CDR1 SGDLS, CDR2 YYNGEE. CDR3 length: 14 residues. Trimming shortened V by 7 bases and J by 0 bases, and 14 bases separated the two germline ends. Here the CDR3 reads CASAPDLRSYEQYF. Here the CDR3 DNA reads TGTGCCAGCGCCCCTGACCTACGCTCCTACGAGCAGTACTTC.

This clonotype has a handful of counts. This chain uses TRBV9 with TRBJ2-2; unclear D gene. The CDR3 loop spans 12 amino acids. Trimming removed 2 bases at V and 5 bases at J, with 4 bases between. Germline loops: CDR1 SGDLS, CDR2 YYNGEE. DNA for the CDR3: TGTGCCAGCAGCGTCTCGACCGGGGAGCTGTTTTTT. It codes for CASSVSTGELFF.

This clonotype was counted at least ten times. The chain has TRBV9 and TRBJ2-1; 9 bases line up with TRBD1. The V and J ends lost 2 bases and 2 bases, in that order; junction bases with no gene match: 5. CDR1 is SGDLS, CDR2 YYNGEE, per germline. The CDR3 length is 16 residues. CDR3 DNA sequence: TGTGCCAGCAGCGTGGAGGGACAGGGACCCTACAATGAGCAGTTCTTC. Protein: CASSVEGQGPYNEQFF.

This clonotype was found many times. The V and J genes are TRBV9 and TRBJ2-3; D gene uncertain. Germline CDR1 reads SGDLS; CDR2 reads YYNGEE. The V end was cut by 4 bases, the J end by 6 bases, with 12 bases between. The CDR3 has 13 amino acids. This CDR3 reads CASSPGPADTQYF. The CDR3 bases are TGTGCCAGCAGCCCCGGACCCGCTGATACGCAGTATTTT.

This clonotype came up many times. The chain employs TRBV9 and TRBJ2-1; no clear D. Trimming took off 0 bases at V and 9 bases at J, with 10 bases between the two ends. Germline V gene sequence: CDR1 SGDLS, CDR2 YYNGEE. The length of the CDR3 is 13 residues. The CDR3 DNA follows: TGTGCCAGCAGCGTAGCTCTGACCGGTGAGCAGTTCTTC. Translation gives CASSVALTGEQFF.

Ten or more counts support this clonotype. The chain couples TRBV9 to TRBJ2-5, with 8 nucleotides matching TRBD2. CDR3 length: 15 residues. The trim removed 0 bases at V and 6 bases at J, leaving 7 bases unmatched. Germline V gene data show CDR1 as SGDLS and CDR2 as YYNGEE. The CDR3 reads CASSVEAGGLKTQYF. Written as DNA, the CDR3 is TGTGCCAGCAGCGTAGAGGCGGGGGGATTAAAGACCCAGTACTTC. The full variable domain, in which reference TRBV9 and TRBJ2-5 provide the parts outside the CDR3, is DSGVTQTPKHLITATGQRVTLRCSPRSGDLSVYWYQQSLDQGLQFLIQYYNGEERAKGNILERFSAQQFPDLHSELNLSSLELGDSALYFCASSVEAGGLKTQYFGPGTRLLVL.